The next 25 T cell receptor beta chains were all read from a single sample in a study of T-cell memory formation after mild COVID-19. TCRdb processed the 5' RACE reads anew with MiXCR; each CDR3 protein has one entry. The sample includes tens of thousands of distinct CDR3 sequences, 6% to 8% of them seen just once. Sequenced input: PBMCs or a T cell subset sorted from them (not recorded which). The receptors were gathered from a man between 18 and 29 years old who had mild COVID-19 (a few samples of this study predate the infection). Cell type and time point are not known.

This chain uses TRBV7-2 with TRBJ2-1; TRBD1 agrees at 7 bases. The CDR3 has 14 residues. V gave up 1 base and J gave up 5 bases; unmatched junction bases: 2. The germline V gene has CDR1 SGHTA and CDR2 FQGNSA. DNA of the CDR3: TGTGCCAGCAGCTTAGGGGGACAGAACAATGAGCAGTTCTTC. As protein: CASSLGGQNNEQFF.

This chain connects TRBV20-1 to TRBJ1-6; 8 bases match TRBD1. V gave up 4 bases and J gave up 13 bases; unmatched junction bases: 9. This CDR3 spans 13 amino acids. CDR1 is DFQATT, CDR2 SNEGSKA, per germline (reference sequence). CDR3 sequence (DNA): TGCAGTGCTAACTCAGGGGGCATCTCCCCCCTCCACTTT. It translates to CSANSGGISPLHF.

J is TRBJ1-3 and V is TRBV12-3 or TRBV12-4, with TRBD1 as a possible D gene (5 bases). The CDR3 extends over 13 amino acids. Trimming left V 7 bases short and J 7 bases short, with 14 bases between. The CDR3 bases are TGTGCCAGCACCCAGGGATGGTTGAACACCATATATTTT. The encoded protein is CASTQGWLNTIYF.

CDR3 protein: CASSRISGEGETQYF. The CDR3 DNA is TGTGCCAGCAGCAGGATTAGCGGGGAGGGGGAGACCCAGTACTTC. V and J are TRBV7-3 and TRBJ2-5, with TRBD2 matching 8 bases. Germline assignment: CDR1 SGHTA and CDR2 FQGTGA. The length of the CDR3 is 15 residues. The trim removed 5 bases at V and 5 bases at J, leaving 10 bases unmatched.

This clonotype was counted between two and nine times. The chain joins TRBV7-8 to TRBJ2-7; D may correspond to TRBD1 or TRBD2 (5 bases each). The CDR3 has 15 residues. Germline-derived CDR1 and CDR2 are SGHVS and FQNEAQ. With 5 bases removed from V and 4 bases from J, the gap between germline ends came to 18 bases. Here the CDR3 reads CASSPPGPIIYEQYF. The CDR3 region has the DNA TGTGCCAGCAGCCCGCCGGGACCGATTATATACGAGCAGTACTTC.

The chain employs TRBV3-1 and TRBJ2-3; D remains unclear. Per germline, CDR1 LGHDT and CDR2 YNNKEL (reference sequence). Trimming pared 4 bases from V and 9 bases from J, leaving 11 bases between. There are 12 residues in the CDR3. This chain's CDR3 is CASSPREITQYF. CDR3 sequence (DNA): TGTGCCAGCAGCCCAAGGGAAATAACGCAGTATTTT.

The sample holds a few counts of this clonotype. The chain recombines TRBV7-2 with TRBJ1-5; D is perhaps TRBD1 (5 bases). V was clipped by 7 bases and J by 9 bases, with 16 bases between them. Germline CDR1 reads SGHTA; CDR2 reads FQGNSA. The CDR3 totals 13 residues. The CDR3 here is CASTTGRGLPQHF. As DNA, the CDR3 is TGTGCCAGCACCACGGGGAGGGGTTTGCCCCAGCATTTT. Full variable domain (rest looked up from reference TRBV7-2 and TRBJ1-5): GAGVSQSPSNKVTEKGKDVELRCDPISGHTALYWYRQSLGQGLEFLIYFQGNSAPDKSGLPSDRFSAERTGGSVSTLTIQRTQQEDSAVYLCASTTGRGLPQHFGDGTRLSIL.

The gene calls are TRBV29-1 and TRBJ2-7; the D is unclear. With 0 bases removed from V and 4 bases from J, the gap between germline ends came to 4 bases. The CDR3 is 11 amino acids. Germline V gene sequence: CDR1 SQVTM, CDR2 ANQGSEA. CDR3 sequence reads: CSVEDVYEQYF. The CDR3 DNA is TGCAGCGTTGAAGACGTATACGAGCAGTACTTC.

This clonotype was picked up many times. Here the CDR3 reads CASSHARATLHF. CDR3 DNA sequence: TGTGCCAGCAGCCATGCCAGGGCTACCCTCCACTTT. The V and J genes are TRBV6-2 or TRBV6-3 and TRBJ1-6; tentative D call: TRBD1 (5 bases). The germline gives CDR1 MNHEY, CDR2 SVGEGT. The CDR3 totals 12 residues. V lost 6 bases and J lost 14, with 14 bases in between.

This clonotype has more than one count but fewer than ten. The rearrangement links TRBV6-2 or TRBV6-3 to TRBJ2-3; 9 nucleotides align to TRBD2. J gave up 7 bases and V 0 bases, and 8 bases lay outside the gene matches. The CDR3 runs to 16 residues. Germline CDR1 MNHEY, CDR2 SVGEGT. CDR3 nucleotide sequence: TGTGCCAGCAGTTACTCTTTGCGGGGGGGCCTGAATACGCAGTATTTT. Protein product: CASSYSLRGGLNTQYF.

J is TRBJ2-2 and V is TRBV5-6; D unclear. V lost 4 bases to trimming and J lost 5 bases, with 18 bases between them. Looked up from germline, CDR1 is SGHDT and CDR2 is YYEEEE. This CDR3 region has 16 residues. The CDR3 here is CASSPLVRARTGELFF. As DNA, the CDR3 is TGTGCCAGCAGCCCACTCGTCCGGGCTCGGACCGGGGAGCTGTTTTTT.

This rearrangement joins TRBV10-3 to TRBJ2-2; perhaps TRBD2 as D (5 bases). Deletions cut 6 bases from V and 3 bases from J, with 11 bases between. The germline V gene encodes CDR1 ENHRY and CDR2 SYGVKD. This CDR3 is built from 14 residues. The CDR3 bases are TGTGCCATCAGGCTAGCCCCTGACACCGGGGAGCTGTTTTTT. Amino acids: CAIRLAPDTGELFF.

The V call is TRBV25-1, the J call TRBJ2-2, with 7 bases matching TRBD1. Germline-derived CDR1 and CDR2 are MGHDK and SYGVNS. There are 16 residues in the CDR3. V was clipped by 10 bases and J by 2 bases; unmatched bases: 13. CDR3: CATLREGTANTGELFF. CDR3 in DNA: TGTGCCACCCTTCGGGAAGGGACAGCTAACACCGGGGAGCTGTTTTTT.

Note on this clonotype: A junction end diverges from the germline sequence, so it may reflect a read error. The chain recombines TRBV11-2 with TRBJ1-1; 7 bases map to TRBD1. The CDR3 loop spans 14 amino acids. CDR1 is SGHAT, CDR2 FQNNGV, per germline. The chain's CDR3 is CASSQQQGMSRGIF. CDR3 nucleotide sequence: TGTGCCAGCAGCCAACAACAGGGGATGAGTCGCGGGATCTTT. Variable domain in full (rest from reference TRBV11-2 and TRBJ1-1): EAGVAQSPRYKIIEKRQSVAFWCNPISGHATLYWYQQILGQGPKLLIQFQNNGVVDDSQLPKDRFSAERLKGVDSTLKIQPAKLEDSAVYLCASSQQQGMSRGIFGQGTRLTVV.

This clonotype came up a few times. The CDR3 region is CASSVRQGMNTEAFF. The CDR3 DNA is TGTGCCAGTAGTGTTAGACAGGGAATGAACACTGAAGCTTTCTTT. The genes are TRBV19 and TRBJ1-1; 7 positions match TRBD1. The CDR3 is made up of 15 amino acids. The germline V gene has CDR1 LNHDA and CDR2 SQIVND (reference sequence). V shed 5 bases, J shed 0 bases, and the junction held 6 bases outside the gene matches. Looking up the rest from reference TRBV19 and TRBJ1-1 gives the full variable domain: DGGITQSPKYLFRKEGQNVTLSCEQNLNHDAMYWYRQDPGQGLRLIYYSQIVNDFQKGDIAEGYSVSREKKESFPLTVTSAQKNPTAFYLCASSVRQGMNTEAFFGQGTRLTVV.

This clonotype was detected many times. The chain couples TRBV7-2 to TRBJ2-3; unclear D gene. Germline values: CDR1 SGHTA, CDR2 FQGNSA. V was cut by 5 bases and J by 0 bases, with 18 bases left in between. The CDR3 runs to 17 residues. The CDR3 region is CASSLERTSSSTDTQYF. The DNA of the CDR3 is TGTGCCAGCAGCCTCGAGAGGACCTCATCTAGCACAGATACGCAGTATTTT.

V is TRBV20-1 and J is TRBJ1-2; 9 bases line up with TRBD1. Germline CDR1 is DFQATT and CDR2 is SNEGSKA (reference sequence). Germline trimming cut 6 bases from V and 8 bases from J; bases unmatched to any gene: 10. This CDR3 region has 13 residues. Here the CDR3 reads CSAIHRGQIGYTF. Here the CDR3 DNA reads TGCAGTGCAATCCACAGGGGGCAAATAGGCTACACCTTC.

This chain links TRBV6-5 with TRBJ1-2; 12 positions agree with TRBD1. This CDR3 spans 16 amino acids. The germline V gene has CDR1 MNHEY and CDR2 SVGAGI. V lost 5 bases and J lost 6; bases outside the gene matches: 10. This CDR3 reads CASSAPGTGGANGYTF. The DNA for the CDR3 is TGTGCCAGCAGTGCTCCCGGGACAGGGGGCGCAAATGGCTACACCTTC.

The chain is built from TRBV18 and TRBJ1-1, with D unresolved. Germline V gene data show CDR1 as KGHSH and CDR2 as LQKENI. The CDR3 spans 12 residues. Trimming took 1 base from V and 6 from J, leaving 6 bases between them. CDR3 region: CASSPRGPEAFF. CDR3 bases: TGTGCCAGCTCACCACGAGGGCCTGAAGCTTTCTTT.

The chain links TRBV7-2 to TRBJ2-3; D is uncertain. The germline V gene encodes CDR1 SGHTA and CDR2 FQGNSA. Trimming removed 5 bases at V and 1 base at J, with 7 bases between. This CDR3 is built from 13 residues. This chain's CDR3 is CASSPKGTDTQYF. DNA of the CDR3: TGTGCCAGCAGCCCAAAGGGCACAGATACGCAGTATTTT.

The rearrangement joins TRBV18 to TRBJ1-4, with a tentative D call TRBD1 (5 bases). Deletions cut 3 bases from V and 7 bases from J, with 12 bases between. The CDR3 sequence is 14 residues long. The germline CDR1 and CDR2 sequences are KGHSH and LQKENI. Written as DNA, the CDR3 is TGTGCCAGCTCACCGGGGGAATGGGGTGAAAAACTGTTTTTT. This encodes CASSPGEWGEKLFF.

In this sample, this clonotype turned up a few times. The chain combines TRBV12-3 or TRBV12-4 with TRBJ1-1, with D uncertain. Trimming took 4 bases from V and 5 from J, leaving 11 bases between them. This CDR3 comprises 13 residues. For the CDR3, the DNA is TGTGCCAGCAGTTCCCTCCGGTTGACTGAAGCTTTCTTT. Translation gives CASSSLRLTEAFF.

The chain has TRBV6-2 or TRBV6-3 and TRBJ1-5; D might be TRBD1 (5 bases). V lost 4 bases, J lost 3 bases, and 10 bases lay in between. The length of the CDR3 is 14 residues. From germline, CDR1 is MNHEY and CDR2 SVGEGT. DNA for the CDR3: TGTGCCAGCAGTTGCGCGGGGGTCAATCAGCCCCAGCATTTT. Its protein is CASSCAGVNQPQHF.

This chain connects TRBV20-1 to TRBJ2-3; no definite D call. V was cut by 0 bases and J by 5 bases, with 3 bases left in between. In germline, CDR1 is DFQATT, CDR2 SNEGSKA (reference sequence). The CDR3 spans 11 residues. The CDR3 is CSARDGDTQYF. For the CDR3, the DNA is TGCAGTGCTAGAGACGGAGATACGCAGTATTTT.

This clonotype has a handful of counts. CDR3 DNA: TGCGCCAGCAGGGATGCTCGTCTATCTAACTATGGCTACACCTTC. Translation gives CASRDARLSNYGYTF. The rearrangement joins TRBV4-1 to TRBJ1-2, with no clear D. V lost 6 bases and J 0 bases, leaving 14 bases between the germline ends. Germline lookup yields CDR1 MGHRA and CDR2 YSYEKL. CDR3 length: 15 amino acids.